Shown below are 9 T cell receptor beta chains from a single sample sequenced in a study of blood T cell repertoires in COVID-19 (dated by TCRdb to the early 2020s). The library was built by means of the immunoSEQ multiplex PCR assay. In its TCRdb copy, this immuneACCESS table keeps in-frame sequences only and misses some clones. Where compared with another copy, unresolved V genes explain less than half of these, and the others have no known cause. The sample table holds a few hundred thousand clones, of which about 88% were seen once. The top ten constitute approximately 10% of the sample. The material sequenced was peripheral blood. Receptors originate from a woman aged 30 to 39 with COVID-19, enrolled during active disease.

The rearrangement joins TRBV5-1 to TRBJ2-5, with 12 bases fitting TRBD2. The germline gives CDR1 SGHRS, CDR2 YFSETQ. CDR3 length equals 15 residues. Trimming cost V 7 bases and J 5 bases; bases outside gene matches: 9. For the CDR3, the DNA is TGCGCCAGCGCTATTAGACTAGCGGGAGTTGAGACCCAGTACTTC. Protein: CASAIRLAGVETQYF. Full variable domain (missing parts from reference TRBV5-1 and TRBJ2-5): KAGVTQTPRYLIKTRGQQVTLSCSPISGHRSVSWYQQTPGQGLQFLFEYFSETQRNKGNFPGRFSGRQFSNSRSEMNVSTLELGDSALYLCASAIRLAGVETQYFGPGTRLLVL.

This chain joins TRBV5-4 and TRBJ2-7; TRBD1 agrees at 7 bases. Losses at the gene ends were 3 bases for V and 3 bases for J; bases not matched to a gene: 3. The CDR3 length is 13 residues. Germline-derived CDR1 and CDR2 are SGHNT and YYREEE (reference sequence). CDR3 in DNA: TGTGCCAGCAGCTGGACAGGAGGCTACGAGCAGTACTTC. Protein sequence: CASSWTGGYEQYF.

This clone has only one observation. The DNA for the CDR3 is TGCGCCAGCAGCTTGGGACCACAGGGGATCTCCGAGCAGTACTTC. Its protein is CASSLGPQGISEQYF. The chain joins TRBV5-1 to TRBJ2-7; 7 positions match TRBD1. The J segment lost 6 bases and the V segment lost 0 bases, leaving 9 bases of the junction unmatched. There are 15 residues in the CDR3. Germline values: CDR1 SGHRS, CDR2 YFSETQ.

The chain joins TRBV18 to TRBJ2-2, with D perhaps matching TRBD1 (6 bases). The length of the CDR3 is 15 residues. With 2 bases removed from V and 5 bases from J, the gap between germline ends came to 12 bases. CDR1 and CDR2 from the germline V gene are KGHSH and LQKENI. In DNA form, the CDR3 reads TGTGCCAGCTCACCAACCGGAAGGGGGACCGGGGAGCTGTTTTTT. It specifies CASSPTGRGTGELFF.

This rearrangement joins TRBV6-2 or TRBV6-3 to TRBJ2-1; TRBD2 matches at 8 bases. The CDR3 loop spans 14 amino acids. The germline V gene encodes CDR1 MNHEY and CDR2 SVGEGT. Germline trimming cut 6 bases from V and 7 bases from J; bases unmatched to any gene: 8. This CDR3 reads CASSPTSEGNEQFF. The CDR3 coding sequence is TGTGCCAGCAGCCCGACTAGCGAGGGTAATGAGCAGTTCTTC.

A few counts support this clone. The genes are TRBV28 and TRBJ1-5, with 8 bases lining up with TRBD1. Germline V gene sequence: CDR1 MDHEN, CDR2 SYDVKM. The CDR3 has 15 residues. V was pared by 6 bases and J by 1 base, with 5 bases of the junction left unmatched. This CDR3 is CASRAGGISNQPQHF. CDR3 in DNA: TGTGCCAGCAGGGCAGGGGGCATCAGCAATCAGCCCCAGCATTTT.

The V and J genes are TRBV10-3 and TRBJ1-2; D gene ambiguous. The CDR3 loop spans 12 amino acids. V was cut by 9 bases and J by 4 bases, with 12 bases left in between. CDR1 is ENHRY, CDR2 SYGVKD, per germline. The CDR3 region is CAIGQRIYGYTF. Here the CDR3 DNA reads TGTGCCATAGGTCAGCGGATCTATGGCTACACCTTC.

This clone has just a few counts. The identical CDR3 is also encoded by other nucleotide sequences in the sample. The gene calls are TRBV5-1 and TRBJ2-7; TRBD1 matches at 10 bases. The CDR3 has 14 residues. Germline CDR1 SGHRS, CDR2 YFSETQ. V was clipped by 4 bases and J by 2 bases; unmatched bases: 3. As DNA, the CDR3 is TGCGCCAGCAGCCTCGGGACAGGGGCCTACGAGCAGTACTTC. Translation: CASSLGTGAYEQYF.

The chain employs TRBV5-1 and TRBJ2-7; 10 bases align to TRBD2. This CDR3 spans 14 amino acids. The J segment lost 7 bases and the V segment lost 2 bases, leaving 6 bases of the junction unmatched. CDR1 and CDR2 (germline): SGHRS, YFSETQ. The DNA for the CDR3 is TGCGCCAGCAGCTTAGCGGGAGGGCCCGGGGAGCAGTACTTC. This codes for CASSLAGGPGEQYF.